This TCR beta chain originates from a study of CD8 T cells in Susac syndrome. Germline values: CDR1 MNHEY, CDR2 SVGEGT. V lost 8 bases and J lost 3; bases outside the gene matches: 5. This CDR3 has 13 amino acids. Whole-study results and caveats: Clonal expansion was not observed in the Susac syndrome CD4+ T cell repertoires.

With random hexamers, 0.5 to 1 ug RNA was reverse transcribed. TCRdb re-called the immunoSEQ multiplex PCR reads with MiXCR, one entry per CDR3 protein. The sample lists tens of thousands of distinct CDR3 sequences, just under 95% seen once, with about 0.29% in the top ten. On this clonotype: What it recognizes is unknown.

Sequencing of TCR beta, carried out with a high-throughput approach, was applied to CD8+ and CD4+ T cells from the blood. CD8+ and CD4+ T cells were negatively isolated; TEMRA cells were FACS-enriched. The TCR originated in a human donor with Susac syndrome. V gene TRBV6-2 or TRBV6-3 combines with J gene TRBJ1-1; 8 nucleotides agree with TRBD1. The specimen was CD4+ T cells from PBMCs. CDR3 in DNA: TGTGCCAGCCGACAGGGGCCGCACACTGAAGCTTTCTTT. This translates into CASRQGPHTEAFF.